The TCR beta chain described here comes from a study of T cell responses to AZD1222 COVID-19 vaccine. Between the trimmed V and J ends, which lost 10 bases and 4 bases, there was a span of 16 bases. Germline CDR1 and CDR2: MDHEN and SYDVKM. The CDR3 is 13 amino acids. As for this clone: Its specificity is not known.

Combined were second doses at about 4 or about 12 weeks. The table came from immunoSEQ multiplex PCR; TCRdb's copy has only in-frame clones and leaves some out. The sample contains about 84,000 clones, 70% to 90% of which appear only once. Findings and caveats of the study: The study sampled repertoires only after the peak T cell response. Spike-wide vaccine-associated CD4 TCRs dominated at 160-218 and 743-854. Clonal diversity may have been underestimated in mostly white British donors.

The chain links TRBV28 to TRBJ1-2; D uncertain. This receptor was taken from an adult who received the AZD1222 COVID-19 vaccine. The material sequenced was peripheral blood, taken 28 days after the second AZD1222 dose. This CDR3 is CATLTLPIYGYTF. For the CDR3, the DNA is TGTGCCACCTTGACATTACCTATCTATGGCTACACCTTC.